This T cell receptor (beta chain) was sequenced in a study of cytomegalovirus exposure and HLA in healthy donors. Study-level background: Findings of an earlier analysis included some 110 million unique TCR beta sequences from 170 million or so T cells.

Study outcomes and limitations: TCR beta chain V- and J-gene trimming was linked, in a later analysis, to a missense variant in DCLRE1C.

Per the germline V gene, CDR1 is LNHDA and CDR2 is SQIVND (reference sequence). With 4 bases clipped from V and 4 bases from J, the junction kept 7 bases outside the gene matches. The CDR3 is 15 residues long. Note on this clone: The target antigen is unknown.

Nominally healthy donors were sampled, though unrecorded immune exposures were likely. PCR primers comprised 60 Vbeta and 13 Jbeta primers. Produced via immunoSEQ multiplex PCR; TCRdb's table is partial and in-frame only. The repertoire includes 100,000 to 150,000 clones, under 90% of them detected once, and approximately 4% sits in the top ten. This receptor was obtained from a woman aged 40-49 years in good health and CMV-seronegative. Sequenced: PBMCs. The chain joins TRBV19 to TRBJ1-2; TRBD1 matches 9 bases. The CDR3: CASSTRQGEGYGYTF. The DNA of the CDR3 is TGTGCCAGTAGTACCCGACAGGGGGAAGGCTATGGCTACACCTTC. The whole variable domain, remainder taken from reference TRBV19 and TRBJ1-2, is DGGITQSPKYLFRKEGQNVTLSCEQNLNHDAMYWYRQDPGQGLRLIYYSQIVNDFQKGDIAEGYSVSREKKESFPLTVTSAQKNPTAFYLCASSTRQGEGYGYTFGSGTRLTVV.